This T cell receptor (beta chain) was sequenced in a study of blood T cell repertoires in COVID-19. J was trimmed by 6 bases and V by 2 bases; bases with no gene match: 6. Germline V gene sequence: CDR1 KGHSH, CDR2 LQKENI. This CDR3 contains 15 residues. Repertoires were generated with immunoSEQ multiplex PCR, while TCRdb's copy carries only in-frame clones and drops some. The sample includes roughly 200,000 clones, about four fifths of them seen just once. The chain recombines TRBV18 with TRBJ1-5; 8 bases match TRBD1. The sequence was collected from a woman at least 80 years old with COVID-19, enrolled during active disease. Sequenced material: peripheral blood. The CDR3 region is CASSPTDRGGQPQHF. The CDR3 coding sequence is TGTGCCAGCTCACCAACTGACAGGGGCGGTCAGCCCCAGCATTTT.